This TCR beta chain was identified in a study of T cell repertoires in cytomegalovirus infection (dated by TCRdb to about 2019). Study-level background: Recently identified HLA-C-restricted CMV epitopes, whose presentation resists viral immunomodulation, were targeted by peptide stimulations together with well-studied HLA-B-restricted epitopes. The HLA type of each donor mattered for the analysis, because public TCR beta signatures pointed to carriage of CMV infection along with the matching HLA type. General conclusions and limits of the study: In both this cohort and an independent cohort of 300 to 450 donors, the cumulative frequency of public TCR beta family members distinguished carriers of CMV infection plus the relevant HLA type. In the ex vivo response, HLA-C-restricted CMV-specific TCR beta clonotypes were dominant, and in two of eight donors the single most frequent clonotype came from this HLA-C-restricted group.

The treatment or condition label of this sample denotes: in vitro stimulation with specific CMV peptide epitopes to enrich CMV-specific T cells. On this clonotype itself: There is no known antigen for this receptor. No clone much larger than this one lies a single base away; base qualities are absent.

The listed sequencing device is Illumina HiSeq 1500. Starting from the raw public reads, TCRdb applied fastp trimming at Q25, assembled clones with MiXCR and retained in-frame beta chains. Every entry covers one CDR3 protein and lists the most common genes and DNA from its rows. The sample table lists 450,000 to 600,000 distinct CDR3 sequences, around 30% of them with a count of one. The ten largest clones take up about 17% of the sample. Sequenced here: cultured PBMCs, sampled from culture after CMV antigen stimulation. This clonotype was obtained from a human donor in good health (CMV status not recorded). Some clones in this sample may be carry-over from other donors' samples.

The CDR3 protein is CASSWRSGDWEKLFF. The DNA is as follows: TGTGCCAGCAGCTGGCGGTCGGGTGATTGGGAAAAACTGTTTTTT. The sequence is built from TRBV7-2 and TRBJ1-4, with no confident D gene call. Including cysteine and phenylalanine, the CDR3 has 15 amino acids. Only the CDR3 part of the read is kept: 45 bases, read in frame from the first base. Trimming takes 4 bases from V and 8 bases from J, and the germline ends sit 17 bases apart. CDR1 SGHTA and CDR2 FQGNSA are derived from the germline V gene.